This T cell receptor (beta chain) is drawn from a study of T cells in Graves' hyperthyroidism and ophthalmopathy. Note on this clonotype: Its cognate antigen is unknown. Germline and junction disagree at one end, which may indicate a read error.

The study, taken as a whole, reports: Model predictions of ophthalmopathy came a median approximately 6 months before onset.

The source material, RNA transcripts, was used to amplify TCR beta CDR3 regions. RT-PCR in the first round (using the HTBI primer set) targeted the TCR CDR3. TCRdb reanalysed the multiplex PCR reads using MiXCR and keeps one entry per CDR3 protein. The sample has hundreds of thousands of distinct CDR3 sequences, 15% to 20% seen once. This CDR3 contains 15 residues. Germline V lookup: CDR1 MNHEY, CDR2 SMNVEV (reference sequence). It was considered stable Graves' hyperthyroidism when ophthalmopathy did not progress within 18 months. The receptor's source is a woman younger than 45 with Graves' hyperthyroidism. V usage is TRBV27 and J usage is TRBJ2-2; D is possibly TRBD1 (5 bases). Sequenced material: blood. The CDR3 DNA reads TGTGCCAGCGGTTTCCTAACAGGGAACACCGGGGAGCTGTTTTTT. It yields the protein CASGFLTGNTGELFF.